The 6 T cell receptor beta chains reported below all come from one sample, sequenced in a study of cytomegalovirus exposure and HLA in healthy donors. PCR used 60 Vbeta primers and 13 Jbeta primers. Clones were read by immunoSEQ multiplex PCR, and TCRdb kept only the in-frame ones, dropping some. The sample records approximately 82,000 clones, about 78% being singletons. Sequenced: PBMCs. The receptors were sampled from a man aged 35-49 years in good health and CMV-seronegative.

As concerns this clone: Mismatch with germline at one junction end may stem from a read error. The J gene is TRBJ2-7, the V gene TRBV7-9; 7 bases are shared with TRBD1. The CDR3 totals 15 residues. Germline assignment: CDR1 SEHNR and CDR2 FQNEAQ (reference sequence). The CDR3 loop is CSSSRVDRSSYEQYF. The CDR3 DNA reads TGTTCCAGCAGCCGGGTGGACAGGAGCTCCTACGAGCAGTACTTC. Supplemented by reference TRBV7-9 and TRBJ2-7, the full variable domain reads DTGVSQNPRHKITKRGQNVTFRCDPISEHNRLYWYRQTLGQGPEFLTYFQNEAQLEKSRLLSDRFSAERPKGSFSTLEIQRTEQGDSAMYLCSSSRVDRSSYEQYFGPGTRLTVT.

This sequence joins TRBV2 and TRBJ1-2, with D perhaps TRBD1 (5 bases). V lost 2 bases and J lost 0, with 7 bases in between. The CDR3 is 14 amino acids. Germline lookup yields CDR1 SNHLY and CDR2 FYNNEI. CDR3 nucleotide sequence: TGTGCCAGCAGTGAACAGGGTACTAACTATGGCTACACCTTC. This sequence encodes CASSEQGTNYGYTF.

This clone was detected only a few times. V gene TRBV19 combines with J gene TRBJ2-4; 8 bases map to TRBD1. This CDR3 has 20 amino acids. Per germline, CDR1 LNHDA and CDR2 SQIVND (reference sequence). The V gene end was trimmed by 4 bases and the J gene end by 1 base; junction bases not matched to a gene: 18. The DNA of the CDR3 is TGTGCCAGTAGTACCCCCCCCGTTGTGGCAGGGGGCAAGGCCAAAAACATTCAGTACTTC. Its translation is CASSTPPVVAGGKAKNIQYF.

In its sample, this clone was seen a few times. The V and J genes are TRBV29-1 and TRBJ2-1; 7 nucleotides agree with TRBD1. CDR1 is SQVTM, CDR2 ANQGSEA, per germline. Germline trimming cut 5 bases from V and 4 bases from J; bases unmatched to any gene: 8. This CDR3 contains 14 residues. CDR3 in amino acids: CSVRRDRLYNEQFF. The CDR3, as DNA: TGCAGCGTTCGCCGGGACAGACTATACAATGAGCAGTTCTTC.

The chain couples TRBV19 to TRBJ2-1, with 11 nucleotides matching TRBD2. The CDR3 loop spans 18 amino acids. The germline V gene has CDR1 LNHDA and CDR2 SQIVND (reference sequence). V dropped 6 bases and J dropped 8; count of bases not matched to a gene: 18. The CDR3 DNA is TGTGCCAGTAGGCATAAACAGGGGACTAGCGGTAACTCCCATGAGCAGTTCTTC. Its translation: CASRHKQGTSGNSHEQFF.

V and J are TRBV19 and TRBJ2-3; TRBD2 matches at 11 bases. The CDR3 loop spans 17 amino acids. Germline loops: CDR1 LNHDA, CDR2 SQIVND (reference sequence). The ends lost 5 bases at V and 0 bases at J; junction bases unmatched: 7. In DNA form, the CDR3 reads TGTGCCAGTAGTTTGGGACTAGCGGCCTCTAGCACAGATACGCAGTATTTT. This sequence encodes CASSLGLAASSTDTQYF.